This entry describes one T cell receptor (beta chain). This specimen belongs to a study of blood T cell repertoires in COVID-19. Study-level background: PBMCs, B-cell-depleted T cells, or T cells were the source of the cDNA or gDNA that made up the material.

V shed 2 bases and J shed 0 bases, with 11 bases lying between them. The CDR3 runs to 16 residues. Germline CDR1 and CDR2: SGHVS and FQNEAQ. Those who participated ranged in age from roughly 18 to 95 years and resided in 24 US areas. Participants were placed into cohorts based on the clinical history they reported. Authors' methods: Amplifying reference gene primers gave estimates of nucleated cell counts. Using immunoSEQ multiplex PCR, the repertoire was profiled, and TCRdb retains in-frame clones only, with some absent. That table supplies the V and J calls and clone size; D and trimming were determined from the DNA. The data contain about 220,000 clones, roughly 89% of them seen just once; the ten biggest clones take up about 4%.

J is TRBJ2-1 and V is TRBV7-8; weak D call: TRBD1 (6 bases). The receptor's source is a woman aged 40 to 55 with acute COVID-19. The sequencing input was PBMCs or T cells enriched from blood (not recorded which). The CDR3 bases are TGTGCCAGCAGCTTACTCGACAGGAGCTCCTACAATGAGCAGTTCTTC. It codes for CASSLLDRSSYNEQFF. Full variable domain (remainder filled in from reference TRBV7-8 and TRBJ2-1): GAGVSQSPRYKVAKRGQDVALRCDPISGHVSLFWYQQALGQGPEFLTYFQNEAQLDKSGLPSDRFFAERPEGSVSTLKIQRTQQEDSAVYLCASSLLDRSSYNEQFFGPGTRLTVL.